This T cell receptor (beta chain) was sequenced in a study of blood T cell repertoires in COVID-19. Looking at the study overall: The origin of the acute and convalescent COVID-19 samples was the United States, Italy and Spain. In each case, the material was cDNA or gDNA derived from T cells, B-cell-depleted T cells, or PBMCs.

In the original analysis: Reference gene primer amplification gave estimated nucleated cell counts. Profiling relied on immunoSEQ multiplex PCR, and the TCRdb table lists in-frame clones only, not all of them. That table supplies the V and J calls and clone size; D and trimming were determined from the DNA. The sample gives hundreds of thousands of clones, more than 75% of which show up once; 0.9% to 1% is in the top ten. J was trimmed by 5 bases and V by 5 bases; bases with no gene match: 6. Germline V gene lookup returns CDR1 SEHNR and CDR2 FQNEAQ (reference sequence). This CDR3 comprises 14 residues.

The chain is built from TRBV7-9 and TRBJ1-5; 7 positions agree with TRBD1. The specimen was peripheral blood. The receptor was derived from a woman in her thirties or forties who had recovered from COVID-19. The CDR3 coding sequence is TGTGCCAGCAGCGCCAAAGGGGGCGATCAGCCCCAGCATTTT. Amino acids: CASSAKGGDQPQHF. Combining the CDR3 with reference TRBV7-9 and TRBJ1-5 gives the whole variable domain DTGVSQNPRHKITKRGQNVTFRCDPISEHNRLYWYRQTLGQGPEFLTYFQNEAQLEKSRLLSDRFSAERPKGSFSTLEIQRTEQGDSAMYLCASSAKGGDQPQHFGDGTRLSIL.